This T cell receptor beta chain stems from a study of blood T cell repertoires in COVID-19. Across the whole study: Both acute and convalescent COVID-19 samples were obtained from the United States, Italy and Spain. Nucleic acid was either cDNA or gDNA, and it came from T cells, B-cell-depleted T cells, or PBMCs.

The germline gives CDR1 MNHNY, CDR2 SVGAGI (reference sequence). The CDR3 has 13 amino acids. V was pared by 0 bases and J by 8 bases, with 10 bases between. Under the authors' procedure: Reference gene primer amplification gave nucleated cell count estimates. Generated by immunoSEQ multiplex PCR, the TCRdb table keeps only in-frame clones and is missing some. That table furnishes V, J and clone size, whereas the DNA furnished D and trimming. The repertoire holds roughly 64,000 clones, about 70% seen once, with approximately 5% in the top ten. This clone was observed a few times. The receptor comes from a human donor in a cohort sampled during active COVID-19. The material sequenced was peripheral blood. The J gene is TRBJ1-2, the V gene TRBV6-6, with D maybe TRBD1 (5 bases). The CDR3 loop reads CASSYSSGLGYTF. CDR3 DNA: TGTGCCAGCAGTTACTCGTCAGGGTTGGGCTACACCTTC.